This T cell receptor beta chain was recovered during a study of cytomegalovirus exposure and HLA in healthy donors. On this clone itself: Its antigen is not known.

Points from the study as a whole: Investigators reported 164 TCR beta chains as tied to cytomegalovirus. Analysis performed later found roughly 18,000 TCR beta sequences associated with HLA alleles at 0.05 false discovery rate.

The PCR employed 60 Vbeta primers together with 13 Jbeta primers. Measured with immunoSEQ multiplex PCR; TCRdb has only the in-frame clones, and not every one. The sample yields around 300,000 clones, just over 70% seen once. The CDR3 spans 16 residues. Per the germline V gene, CDR1 is KGHSH and CDR2 is LQKENI. Deletions cut 2 bases from V and 4 bases from J, with 15 bases between. Material: PBMCs. This TCR came from a female donor in good health and CMV-seronegative. This chain connects TRBV18 to TRBJ1-5, with no clear D. The CDR3 region is CASSPIAGKENQPQHF. CDR3 in DNA: TGTGCCAGCTCACCAATTGCGGGGAAGGAGAATCAGCCCCAGCATTTT.